The 29 T cell receptor beta chains below were found in one sample sequenced in a study of cytomegalovirus exposure and HLA in healthy donors. The PCR had 60 Vbeta and 13 Jbeta primers. Profiled with immunoSEQ multiplex PCR; TCRdb holds only in-frame clones, not every one. This table has 100,000 or so clones, 81% appearing once. The specimen was PBMCs. Every receptor here comes from a man in his forties in good health and CMV-seropositive.

CDR3 nucleotides: TGTGCCAGCAGCCCTCGACTAGCGGGGGGCCCCGGGGAGCTGTTTTTT. Its protein product is CASSPRLAGGPGELFF. V and J are TRBV13 and TRBJ2-2; 13 bases are shared with TRBD2. Trimming cost V 5 bases and J 6 bases; bases outside gene matches: 6. Germline CDR1 and CDR2: PRHDT and FYEKMQ (reference sequence). This CDR3 region has 16 residues.

The chain combines TRBV4-1 with TRBJ1-1; D perhaps matches TRBD1 (6 bases). Trimming took 4 bases from V and 1 from J, leaving 13 bases between them. The CDR3 consists of 15 residues. CDR1 MGHRA and CDR2 YSYEKL come from the germline V gene. CDR3 nucleotide sequence: TGCGCCAGCAGCCTCTTACAGGGTTGGAACACTGAAGCTTTCTTT. It encodes CASSLLQGWNTEAFF.

The CDR3: CASERSGRSYEQYF. The CDR3 region has the DNA TGTGCCAGCGAGAGGAGCGGGAGGTCCTACGAGCAGTACTTC. V and J are TRBV28 and TRBJ2-7, with 9 bases identical to TRBD2. The CDR3 has 14 residues. J lost 1 base, V lost 8 bases, and 6 bases had no gene match. Per germline, CDR1 MDHEN and CDR2 SYDVKM.

The chain has TRBV27 and TRBJ2-5, with D perhaps TRBD1 (5 bases). The germline V and J ends were trimmed by 3 bases and 5 bases, with 10 bases remaining between them. Germline V CDR1 and CDR2: MNHEY, SMNVEV (reference sequence). The CDR3 length is 13 residues. Here the CDR3 DNA reads TGTGCCAGCAGTTTCCAGGGTGAGGAGACCCAGTACTTC. It specifies CASSFQGEETQYF.

The V and J genes are TRBV28 and TRBJ2-6, with no clear D. The CDR3 consists of 14 residues. Germline V gene sequence: CDR1 MDHEN, CDR2 SYDVKM. V was clipped by 8 bases and J by 0 bases, with 8 bases between them. CDR3 bases: TGTGCCAGCGTTACGGGCTCTGGGGCCAACGTCCTGACTTTC. It specifies CASVTGSGANVLTF.

This clone was counted once. This CDR3 is CAILLGRRGTEAFF. The CDR3 nucleotides are TGTGCCATCCTTCTAGGGCGCAGAGGGACTGAAGCTTTCTTT. The chain carries TRBV2 and TRBJ1-1; D is uncertain. Looked up from germline, CDR1 is SNHLY and CDR2 is FYNNEI. V was clipped by 10 bases and J by 5 bases, with 20 bases between them. This CDR3 spans 14 amino acids.

By share, this clone ranks as medium-sized. V and J are TRBV9 and TRBJ1-1; D may be TRBD1 (6 bases). Germline CDR1 and CDR2: SGDLS and YYNGEE. The CDR3 runs to 15 residues. The germline V and J ends were trimmed by 3 bases and 0 bases, with 12 bases remaining between them. CDR3 residues: CASSAQGHMNTEAFF. DNA of the CDR3: TGTGCCAGCAGCGCGCAGGGACACATGAACACTGAAGCTTTCTTT.

V usage is TRBV5-1 and J usage is TRBJ2-2; 7 positions agree with TRBD1. V dropped 4 bases and J dropped 5; count of bases not matched to a gene: 14. The germline gives CDR1 SGHRS, CDR2 YFSETQ. This CDR3 region has 17 residues. The CDR3 DNA reads as TGCGCCAGCAGCATGACCGGGCCCAGGGGGAGTACCGGGGAGCTGTTTTTT. Translation: CASSMTGPRGSTGELFF.

This chain uses TRBV30 with TRBJ1-5; a weak D match, TRBD1 (5 bases). Germline-derived CDR1 and CDR2 are GTSNPN and SVGIG (reference sequence). The CDR3 contains 15 residues. V shed 2 bases and J shed 6 bases, with 17 bases lying between them. The CDR3, as DNA: TGTGCCTGGAGTTTTGGGGGGAATTCTGCTCAGCCCCAGCATTTT. Translating it yields CAWSFGGNSAQPQHF.

The genes are TRBV5-8 and TRBJ1-1; a weak D match, TRBD1 (6 bases). Trimming cost V 6 bases and J 0 bases, with 15 bases left between them. Germline V gene data show CDR1 as SGHTS and CDR2 as YDEGEE. The CDR3 is made up of 15 amino acids. Here the CDR3 DNA reads TGTGCCAGCAACTTACAGGGATCCATGAACACTGAAGCTTTCTTT. Residues: CASNLQGSMNTEAFF.

The chain combines TRBV5-1 with TRBJ1-3, with D possibly matching TRBD1 (5 bases). Trimming shortened V by 0 bases and J by 4 bases, and 8 bases separated the two germline ends. In germline, CDR1 is SGHRS, CDR2 YFSETQ. The CDR3 runs 14 residues. In DNA, the CDR3 is TGCGCCAGCAGCTTGGCAGGGTCCGGAAACACCATATATTTT. Its translation is CASSLAGSGNTIYF.

On this clone: Additional DNA sequences in this sample encode the identical CDR3. The CDR3 sequence: CASSLGGSGSYEQYF. The CDR3 region has the DNA TGCGCCAGCAGCCTGGGCGGTAGCGGGAGCTACGAGCAGTACTTC. The chain is built from TRBV5-1 and TRBJ2-7, with 9 bases fitting TRBD2. Trimming removed 4 bases from V and 3 bases from J; junction bases left unmatched: 8. Germline assignment: CDR1 SGHRS and CDR2 YFSETQ. The CDR3 length is 15 residues.

There are a few counts of this clone. CDR3 sequence: CASTTGQRPNYGYTF. The CDR3 DNA is TGTGCCAGCACCACTGGACAGCGCCCTAACTATGGCTACACCTTC. The V call is TRBV6-1, the J call TRBJ1-2; D perhaps matches TRBD1 (6 bases). Germline CDR1 is MNHNS and CDR2 is SASEGT. Trimming removed 7 bases from V and 0 bases from J, with 15 bases in between. The CDR3 covers 15 residues.

The chain uses TRBV10-3 and TRBJ2-3; maybe TRBD1 (5 bases). V lost 10 bases and J lost 9, with 17 bases in between. CDR3 length: 12 amino acids. Germline loops: CDR1 ENHRY, CDR2 SYGVKD. CDR3 amino acids: CATLSLNRTQYF. The CDR3 DNA sequence: TGTGCCACCCTCTCATTAAACAGGACGCAGTATTTT.

The chain has TRBV6-5 and TRBJ1-1; 8 bases are shared with TRBD1. The CDR3 length is 14 residues. CDR1 is MNHEY and CDR2 is SVGAGI in the germline V gene. Trimming took 6 bases from V and 5 from J; bases not matched to a gene: 8. The CDR3 sequence: CASSLRTGYTEAFF. The CDR3 DNA sequence: TGTGCCAGCAGCCTACGGACAGGGTATACTGAAGCTTTCTTT.

This clone showed up just once. V is TRBV6-5 and J is TRBJ2-7, with D tentatively TRBD1 (7 bases). In germline, CDR1 is MNHEY, CDR2 SVGAGI. V shed 6 bases and J shed 7 bases, with 16 bases lying between them. The CDR3 length is 13 residues. CDR3 nucleotide sequence: TGTGCCAGCAGCCGCTCAGGGGGGAGAGAGCAGTACTTC. Residues: CASSRSGGREQYF.

In its sample, this clone was seen once. The J gene is TRBJ1-5, the V gene TRBV19; perhaps TRBD1 as D (5 bases). V lost 5 bases and J 4 bases, leaving 15 bases between the germline ends. CDR1 is LNHDA, CDR2 SQIVND, per germline (reference sequence). This CDR3 has 15 residues. The CDR3 nucleotides read TGTGCCAGTAGTGCGAACCCCGGGGGTAATCAGCCCCAGCATTTT. It is translated as CASSANPGGNQPQHF. The full variable domain, in which reference TRBV19 and TRBJ1-5 provide the parts outside the CDR3, is DGGITQSPKYLFRKEGQNVTLSCEQNLNHDAMYWYRQDPGQGLRLIYYSQIVNDFQKGDIAEGYSVSREKKESFPLTVTSAQKNPTAFYLCASSANPGGNQPQHFGDGTRLSIL.

A single count supports this clone. The chain combines TRBV9 with TRBJ2-5; 11 positions match TRBD2. This CDR3 is built from 16 residues. Germline CDR1 is SGDLS and CDR2 is YYNGEE. J gave up 2 bases and V 3 bases, and 6 bases lay outside the gene matches. CDR3 region: CASSGLGTSGQETQYF. CDR3 sequence (DNA): TGTGCCAGCAGCGGACTTGGGACTAGCGGTCAAGAGACCCAGTACTTC.

V gene TRBV6-5 combines with J gene TRBJ1-4, with a weak D call TRBD1 (5 bases). The V end lost 3 bases, the J end lost 7 bases, and 18 bases lay between the germline ends. CDR3 size: 16 residues. Germline loops: CDR1 MNHEY, CDR2 SVGAGI. The CDR3 DNA reads as TGTGCCAGCAGTTATCCCCCCCTTTGGCAGGGTGAAAAACTGTTTTTT. Its protein is CASSYPPLWQGEKLFF.

The rearrangement uses TRBV28 and TRBJ1-1, with no clear D. The CDR3 extends over 12 amino acids. The germline V gene encodes CDR1 MDHEN and CDR2 SYDVKM. Trimming left V 2 bases short and J 6 bases short, with 7 bases between. The CDR3 loop is CASSLALPEAFF. The CDR3 bases are TGTGCCAGCAGTTTAGCACTCCCTGAAGCTTTCTTT.

The chain carries TRBV11-2 and TRBJ2-1, with D hard to call. The CDR3 contains 14 residues. Trimming took 0 bases from V and 6 from J, leaving 9 bases between them. Germline CDR1 is SGHAT and CDR2 is FQNNGV. Here the CDR3 reads CASSLDRLGNEQFF. CDR3 DNA sequence: TGTGCCAGCAGCTTAGATCGACTGGGCAATGAGCAGTTCTTC.

About this clone itself: Germline is not matched at one junction end, which may reflect a read error. V and J are TRBV11-2 and TRBJ2-4, with D tentatively TRBD1 (5 bases). The CDR3 runs to 15 residues. Germline V CDR1 and CDR2: SGHAT, FQNNGV. The DNA for the CDR3 is TGTGCCAGCAGCTTAGATCGGGTAGGGGAAAACAGTCAGTACTTC. As protein: CASSLDRVGENSQYF.

The chain joins TRBV7-7 to TRBJ2-7; 9 bases align to TRBD1. This CDR3 contains 14 residues. The V gene end was trimmed by 4 bases and the J gene end by 2 bases; junction bases not matched to a gene: 3. Germline CDR1 reads SSHAT; CDR2 reads FNYEAQ (reference sequence). The CDR3 DNA reads TGTGCCAGCAGCTCCGGGACAGGGACCTACGAGCAGTACTTC. It specifies CASSSGTGTYEQYF. The full variable domain, its missing parts supplied by reference TRBV7-7 and TRBJ2-7, is GAGVSQSPRYKVTKRGQDVTLRCDPISSHATLYWYQQALGQGPEFLTYFNYEAQPDKSGLPSDRFSAERPEGSISTLTIQRTEQRDSAMYRCASSSGTGTYEQYFGPGTRLTVT.

The gene calls are TRBV29-1 and TRBJ2-1, with D possibly matching TRBD1 (8 bases). The CDR3 has 16 amino acids. Germline V CDR1 and CDR2: SQVTM, ANQGSEA. V shed 7 bases and J shed 1 base, with 20 bases lying between them. CDR3 bases: TGCAGCGCCTATCCAGGGGGCGGGAGTTCCTACAATGAGCAGTTCTTC. Protein product: CSAYPGGGSSYNEQFF.

V usage is TRBV10-3 and J usage is TRBJ2-5; unclear D gene. The last part of the DNA fits TRBJ2-7 better; the J call may be wrong. CDR3 length: 13 amino acids. Germline V gene lookup returns CDR1 ENHRY and CDR2 SYGVKD. CDR3 protein: CAISAESSYEQYF. Here the CDR3 DNA reads TGTGCCATCAGTGCGGAGAGCTCCTACGAGCAGTACTTC.

This clone was observed a handful of times. This chain connects TRBV5-4 to TRBJ2-3; TRBD1 is a possible D gene (5 bases). CDR1 SGHNT and CDR2 YYREEE come from the germline V gene (reference sequence). The CDR3 spans 13 residues. V shed 4 bases and J shed 3 bases, with 9 bases lying between them. The CDR3 loop is CASSEQGTDTQYF. The CDR3 coding sequence is TGTGCCAGCAGCGAGCAGGGTACAGATACGCAGTATTTT.

This rearrangement joins TRBV6-6 to TRBJ2-7; TRBD1 is a possible D gene (6 bases). Trimming took 6 bases from V and 5 from J, leaving 8 bases between them. The CDR3 runs 11 residues. CDR1 is MNHNY, CDR2 SVGAGI, per germline (reference sequence). The CDR3: CASRKGDEQYF. The CDR3 region has the DNA TGTGCCAGCAGAAAGGGGGACGAGCAGTACTTC.

This clone was detected only a few times. This chain uses TRBV6-6 with TRBJ2-6; 7 bases align to TRBD1. The ends lost 6 bases at V and 0 bases at J; junction bases unmatched: 5. This CDR3 has 16 amino acids. Germline lookup yields CDR1 MNHNY and CDR2 SVGAGI (reference sequence). Here the CDR3 DNA reads TGTGCCAGCAGAGAAACAGGGGTCTCTGGGGCCAACGTCCTGACTTTC. It encodes CASRETGVSGANVLTF.

V is TRBV6-5 and J is TRBJ2-3; TRBD2 aligns across 9 bases. CDR3 size: 15 residues. The germline CDR1 and CDR2 sequences are MNHEY and SVGAGI. The ends lost 8 bases at V and 0 bases at J; junction bases unmatched: 6. The CDR3 reads CASLERGVSTDTQYF. The CDR3 nucleotides read TGTGCCAGCTTGGAGCGGGGGGTTAGCACAGATACGCAGTATTTT.